What follows are 31 T cell receptor beta chains derived from one specimen sequenced in a study of radiation and T cells in renal cell carcinoma. Clones were sequenced by immunoSEQ multiplex PCR, and TCRdb holds only the in-frame ones, with some missing. The sample carries about 49,000 clones, 75% to 85% recorded once. The sample's time point: blood 2 weeks post-SBRT. Treatment indicated: 15 Gy SBRT to primary tumor, nephrectomy 4 weeks later. This specimen consisted of blood, obtained from a patient whose treatment included radiotherapy and nephrectomy. The receptors were sampled from a woman in her 70s with renal cell carcinoma.

The chain uses TRBV5-5 and TRBJ2-1; 13 bases match TRBD2. This CDR3 region has 15 residues. V trimming: 4 bases; J trimming: 4 bases; junction bases outside the gene matches: 2. Germline lookup yields CDR1 SGHKS and CDR2 YYEKEE (reference sequence). CDR3: CASSPTSGRYNEQFF. The CDR3 region has the DNA TGTGCCAGCAGCCCGACTAGCGGGAGGTACAATGAGCAGTTCTTC.

The chain uses TRBV7-7 and TRBJ2-1; 8 bases agree with TRBD1. V lost 4 bases, J lost 9 bases, and 11 bases stayed unmatched. Germline CDR1 is SSHAT and CDR2 is FNYEAQ (reference sequence). This CDR3 comprises 15 residues. Written as DNA, the CDR3 is TGTGCCAGCAGCTCGACGACAGGGGCTGGCGGTGAGCAGTTCTTC. Protein sequence: CASSSTTGAGGEQFF.

With regard to this clone: A junction boundary mismatches the germline segment, possibly from a read error. The V gene is TRBV7-2, the J gene TRBJ2-1; weak D call: TRBD1 (5 bases). Germline loops: CDR1 SGHTA, CDR2 FQGNSA. The CDR3 has 12 amino acids. The CDR3 reads CASSRTDKEQFF. In DNA, the CDR3 is TGTGCCAGCAGCCGGACGGACAAAGAGCAGTTCTTC. Filled out from reference TRBV7-2 and TRBJ2-1, the complete variable domain reads GAGVSQSPSNKVTEKGKDVELRCDPISGHTALYWYRQSLGQGLEFLIYFQGNSAPDKSGLPSDRFSAERTGGSVSTLTIQRTQQEDSAVYLCASSRTDKEQFFGPGTRLTVL.

This chain connects TRBV21-1 to TRBJ2-1; TRBD2, as called in the table, went unchecked against the DNA. TRBV21-1 is given as a pseudogene. The CDR3 has 16 residues. CDR3 sequence reads: CASSPRPGLAYNEQFF. The DNA of the CDR3 is TGTGCCAGCAGCCCGAGACCGGGATTGGCCTACAATGAGCAGTTCTTC.

This chain links TRBV5-6 with TRBJ2-5; a weak D match, TRBD1 (6 bases). With the DNA end fitting TRBJ2-7 better, the J assignment may be wrong. Germline values: CDR1 SGHDT, CDR2 YYEEEE. This CDR3 region has 15 residues. The CDR3 reads CASSSKGHLYYEQYF. The CDR3 coding sequence is TGTGCCAGCAGCTCGAAGGGACACCTGTACTACGAGCAGTACTTC.

This clone was detected many times. The chain links TRBV29-1 to TRBJ1-3; 9 bases are a match to TRBD1. CDR3 length: 15 residues. Germline V CDR1 and CDR2: SQVTM, ANQGSEA. Losses at the gene ends were 4 bases for V and 0 bases for J; bases not matched to a gene: 4. The CDR3 DNA sequence: TGCAGCGTTGCCACAGGGGGCTCCTCTGGAAACACCATATATTTT. Translation gives CSVATGGSSGNTIYF. Full variable domain (outside the CDR3, taken from reference TRBV29-1 and TRBJ1-3): SAVISQKPSRDICQRGTSLTIQCQVDSQVTMMFWYRQQPGQSLTLIATANQGSEATYESGFVIDKFPISRPNLTFSTLTVSNMSPEDSSIYLCSVATGGSSGNTIYFGEGSWLTVV.

V gene TRBV5-1 combines with J gene TRBJ1-1; D call uncertain. This CDR3 spans 16 amino acids. Trimming cost V 4 bases and J 4 bases, with 20 bases left between them. Germline CDR1 reads SGHRS; CDR2 reads YFSETQ. The CDR3 region is CASSPPGATEVTEAFF. The DNA of the CDR3 is TGCGCCAGCAGCCCCCCAGGAGCCACGGAGGTCACTGAAGCTTTCTTT. Using reference TRBV5-1 and TRBJ1-1 for the parts outside the CDR3, the full variable domain is KAGVTQTPRYLIKTRGQQVTLSCSPISGHRSVSWYQQTPGQGLQFLFEYFSETQRNKGNFPGRFSGRQFSNSRSEMNVSTLELGDSALYLCASSPPGATEVTEAFFGQGTRLTVV.

As regards this clone: Germline is not matched at one junction end, which may reflect a read error. This CDR3 is also generated by other DNA sequences in the sample. The V gene is TRBV4-1, the J gene TRBJ2-7; 7 bases are a match to TRBD1. CDR3 length: 17 amino acids. CDR1 and CDR2 from the germline V gene are MGHRA and YSYEKL. The CDR3 here is CASSLPLQGRNSYEQYF. The CDR3 DNA is TGCGCTAGCAGCCTTCCACTACAGGGGAGAAACTCCTACGAGCAGTACTTC.

V and J are TRBV15 and TRBJ2-2; D is ambiguous. Trimming shortened V by 3 bases and J by 8 bases, and 7 bases separated the two germline ends. Germline V gene data show CDR1 as LNHNV and CDR2 as YYDKDF (reference sequence). The CDR3 length is 12 residues. The CDR3 DNA follows: TGTGCCACCAGCAGGGGGTCGGGGGAGCTGTTTTTT. This gives the protein CATSRGSGELFF.

The chain recombines TRBV19 with TRBJ1-1, with 8 bases identical to TRBD1. CDR1 LNHDA and CDR2 SQIVND come from the germline V gene (reference sequence). The CDR3 runs to 13 residues. The V and J ends lost 8 bases and 2 bases, in that order; junction bases with no gene match: 4. The CDR3 sequence: CASADRVNTEAFF. CDR3 bases: TGTGCCAGTGCGGACAGGGTTAACACTGAAGCTTTCTTT. The full variable domain, in which reference TRBV19 and TRBJ1-1 provide the parts outside the CDR3, is DGGITQSPKYLFRKEGQNVTLSCEQNLNHDAMYWYRQDPGQGLRLIYYSQIVNDFQKGDIAEGYSVSREKKESFPLTVTSAQKNPTAFYLCASADRVNTEAFFGQGTRLTVV.

The chain uses TRBV29-1 and TRBJ1-2; D might be TRBD1 (5 bases). V lost 7 bases to trimming and J lost 1 base, with 16 bases between them. CDR1 and CDR2 from the germline V gene are SQVTM and ANQGSEA. The CDR3 loop spans 14 amino acids. The CDR3 region has the DNA TGCAGCGCGTCAGTTGGGGCTGGTAACTATGGCTACACCTTC. Its translation: CSASVGAGNYGYTF. Full variable domain (outside the CDR3, taken from reference TRBV29-1 and TRBJ1-2): SAVISQKPSRDICQRGTSLTIQCQVDSQVTMMFWYRQQPGQSLTLIATANQGSEATYESGFVIDKFPISRPNLTFSTLTVSNMSPEDSSIYLCSASVGAGNYGYTFGSGTRLTVV.

V and J are TRBV18 and TRBJ1-3; maybe TRBD1 (6 bases). Trimming stripped 3 bases from V and 4 bases from J, with 13 bases between. Germline V lookup: CDR1 KGHSH, CDR2 LQKENI. This CDR3 contains 15 residues. CDR3 in amino acids: CASSPTGHSGNTIYF. The CDR3 DNA is TGTGCCAGCTCACCCACAGGGCATTCGGGAAACACCATATATTTT.

The chain recombines TRBV2 with TRBJ2-2, with D possibly TRBD2 on 5 matching bases. In germline, CDR1 is SNHLY, CDR2 FYNNEI. Deletions cut 6 bases from V and 0 bases from J, with 8 bases between. This CDR3 region has 14 residues. This chain's CDR3 is CASRGAANTGELFF. The CDR3 bases are TGTGCCAGCAGGGGAGCGGCGAACACCGGGGAGCTGTTTTTT.

The chain employs TRBV9 and TRBJ2-2; 9 bases line up with TRBD2. Per the germline V gene, CDR1 is SGDLS and CDR2 is YYNGEE. Germline trimming cut 0 bases from V and 7 bases from J; bases unmatched to any gene: 10. This CDR3 region has 17 residues. CDR3 sequence (DNA): TGTGCCAGCAGCGTAGGAGGAGCGGGAGGCTATGTCGGGGAGCTGTTTTTT. This translates into CASSVGGAGGYVGELFF.

The count of this clone is one. The J gene is TRBJ2-3, the V gene TRBV18, with 7 bases lining up with TRBD1. Trimming at V came to 3 bases and at J to 2 bases, leaving 5 bases not matched to a gene. The CDR3 spans 15 residues. Germline V gene sequence: CDR1 KGHSH, CDR2 LQKENI. CDR3 bases: TGTGCCAGCTCACCTGGCAGGGGGATCACAGATACGCAGTATTTT. Its protein product is CASSPGRGITDTQYF. The variable domain in full, completed from reference TRBV18 and TRBJ2-3, reads NAGVMQNPRHLVRRRGQEARLRCSPMKGHSHVYWYRQLPEEGLKFMVYLQKENIIDESGMPKERFSAEFPKEGPSILRIQQVVRGDSAAYFCASSPGRGITDTQYFGPGTRLTVL.

The chain carries TRBV12-5 and TRBJ2-2, with D unclear. Deletions cut 4 bases from V and 7 bases from J, with 4 bases between. The V gene's germline CDR1 is LGHNT and CDR2 FRNRAP. The CDR3 is made up of 11 amino acids. CDR3 nucleotide sequence: TGTGCTAGTGGTTCCCTCGGGGAGCTGTTTTTT. It is translated as CASGSLGELFF.

The V call is TRBV30, the J call TRBJ2-7, with a weak D call TRBD2 (5 bases). Germline values: CDR1 GTSNPN, CDR2 SVGIG (reference sequence). The CDR3 covers 11 residues. V was clipped by 2 bases and J by 5 bases, with 7 bases between them. CDR3 in DNA: TGTGCCTGGAGTACCGGGAACGAGCAGTACTTC. Its translation: CAWSTGNEQYF.

This clone is a singleton in its sample. The junction departs from germline at one end; a sequencing error may be responsible. This chain connects TRBV29-1 to TRBJ2-5; 11 bases align to TRBD1. The CDR3 runs 15 residues. Germline values: CDR1 SQVTM, CDR2 ANQGSEA. The chain's CDR3 is CSVEGTGGLRETQYF. In nucleotides, the CDR3 is TGCAGCGTGGAAGGGACAGGGGGGCTTCGGGAGACCCAGTACTTC.

This clone was seen more than once but under ten times. This chain joins TRBV7-9 and TRBJ1-1, with D uncertain. V lost 5 bases, J lost 3 bases, and 4 bases lay in between. The CDR3 loop spans 11 amino acids. Germline CDR1 is SEHNR and CDR2 is FQNEAQ (reference sequence). This CDR3 reads CASSRDTEAFF. In nucleotides, the CDR3 is TGTGCCAGCAGCCGCGACACTGAAGCTTTCTTT.

The chain carries TRBV19 and TRBJ1-6, with a possible D match to TRBD1 (5 bases). Germline V gives CDR1 LNHDA, CDR2 SQIVND (reference sequence). CDR3 length equals 13 residues. Trimming took 3 bases from V and 9 from J, leaving 9 bases between them. The CDR3 bases are TGTGCCAGTAGTATTCAGGGTCGTTCACCCCTCCACTTT. Translated: CASSIQGRSPLHF.

The V gene is TRBV2, the J gene TRBJ2-2, with D unclear. Trimming left V 5 bases short and J 1 base short, with 11 bases between. This CDR3 comprises 15 residues. CDR1 SNHLY and CDR2 FYNNEI come from the germline V gene. The CDR3 spells CASSPQTENTGELFF. For the CDR3, the DNA is TGTGCCAGCAGTCCGCAAACAGAGAACACCGGGGAGCTGTTTTTT.

Notes on this clone: This same CDR3 is encoded by further DNA sequences in the sample. CDR3 DNA sequence: TGTGCCAGCTCACCGGACAGGGACGAGCAGTACTTC. Translated: CASSPDRDEQYF. The V and J genes are TRBV18 and TRBJ2-7, with 8 positions matching TRBD1. In germline, CDR1 is KGHSH, CDR2 LQKENI. The CDR3 runs 12 residues. J was trimmed by 5 bases and V by 3 bases; bases with no gene match: 0.

The chain combines TRBV7-9 with TRBJ2-5; 8 nucleotides align to TRBD1. There are 17 residues in the CDR3. Germline values: CDR1 SEHNR, CDR2 FQNEAQ (reference sequence). Trimming cost V 4 bases and J 4 bases; bases outside gene matches: 14. Here the CDR3 reads CASSSKASGGAGETQYF. The CDR3 DNA reads as TGTGCCAGCAGCTCGAAAGCCTCAGGGGGCGCCGGAGAGACCCAGTACTTC. Based on the CDR3 plus reference TRBV7-9 and TRBJ2-5, the full variable domain is DTGVSQNPRHKITKRGQNVTFRCDPISEHNRLYWYRQTLGQGPEFLTYFQNEAQLEKSRLLSDRFSAERPKGSFSTLEIQRTEQGDSAMYLCASSSKASGGAGETQYFGPGTRLLVL.

This clone has a single count. V gene TRBV30 combines with J gene TRBJ2-3, with 12 bases aligning to TRBD2. The CDR3 is made up of 16 amino acids. Germline V gives CDR1 GTSNPN, CDR2 SVGIG (reference sequence). V shed 1 base, J shed 4 bases, and the junction held 6 bases outside the gene matches. The CDR3: CAWSGGLAGFADTQYF. Here the CDR3 DNA reads TGTGCCTGGAGTGGAGGACTAGCGGGATTCGCAGATACGCAGTATTTT.

This clone was observed a handful of times. V gene TRBV5-1 combines with J gene TRBJ1-4, with TRBD1 matching over 7 bases. The CDR3 is 14 amino acids. Losses at the gene ends were 2 bases for V and 3 bases for J; bases not matched to a gene: 1. CDR1 is SGHRS, CDR2 YFSETQ, per germline. The CDR3: CASSFGQANEKLFF. The CDR3 nucleotides are TGCGCCAGCAGCTTTGGACAGGCTAATGAAAAACTGTTTTTT. Full variable domain (outside the CDR3, taken from reference TRBV5-1 and TRBJ1-4): KAGVTQTPRYLIKTRGQQVTLSCSPISGHRSVSWYQQTPGQGLQFLFEYFSETQRNKGNFPGRFSGRQFSNSRSEMNVSTLELGDSALYLCASSFGQANEKLFFGSGTQLSVL.

The rearrangement links TRBV18 to TRBJ2-1; 9 bases match TRBD1. Germline V gives CDR1 KGHSH, CDR2 LQKENI. CDR3 length equals 18 residues. V lost 1 base, J lost 6 bases, and 13 bases stayed unmatched. The CDR3 reads CASSPLFLTGGHFNEQFF. In nucleotides, the CDR3 is TGTGCCAGCTCACCACTGTTTTTGACAGGGGGGCATTTCAATGAGCAGTTCTTC.

This chain uses TRBV9 with TRBJ1-2; D not resolved. In germline, CDR1 is SGDLS, CDR2 YYNGEE. V was pared by 4 bases and J by 7 bases, with 17 bases between. The CDR3 has 14 residues. The CDR3 nucleotides are TGTGCCAGCAGCCAGGCAACAGCCTTGGTTGGCTACACCTTC. It is translated as CASSQATALVGYTF.

V and J are TRBV19 and TRBJ1-1; no firm D call. Germline assignment: CDR1 LNHDA and CDR2 SQIVND (reference sequence). This CDR3 region has 13 residues. V was trimmed by 5 bases and J by 1 base, leaving 8 bases between them. DNA of the CDR3: TGTGCCAGTAGTTTCAATACGAACACTGAAGCTTTCTTT. The encoded protein is CASSFNTNTEAFF.

This rearrangement joins TRBV5-5 to TRBJ2-1; 11 nucleotides agree with TRBD1. The CDR3 contains 15 residues. V dropped 5 bases and J dropped 2; count of bases not matched to a gene: 3. Germline V gives CDR1 SGHKS, CDR2 YYEKEE (reference sequence). Written as DNA, the CDR3 is TGTGCCAGCAGACCGGACAGGGGGCCCTACAATGAGCAGTTCTTC. Amino acid sequence: CASRPDRGPYNEQFF.

V and J are TRBV29-1 and TRBJ2-5; D ambiguous. The CDR3 runs to 13 residues. CDR1 and CDR2 (germline): SQVTM, ANQGSEA. V dropped 2 bases and J dropped 2 bases, with 9 bases sitting between them. Written as DNA, the CDR3 is TGCAGCGTTGAACAACAGTTACAAGAGACCCAGTACTTC. Translated, it gives CSVEQQLQETQYF.

V usage is TRBV2 and J usage is TRBJ1-5; 10 bases agree with TRBD1. The ends lost 6 bases at V and 4 bases at J; junction bases unmatched: 3. This CDR3 is built from 14 residues. Germline CDR1 and CDR2: SNHLY and FYNNEI. Written as DNA, the CDR3 is TGTGCCAGCAGGGGGGACAGGGGTAATCAGCCCCAGCATTTT. Its protein is CASRGDRGNQPQHF.